What follows are 32 T cell receptor beta chains derived from one specimen sequenced in a study of blood T cell repertoires in COVID-19. Sequencing used immunoSEQ multiplex PCR; TCRdb keeps in-frame clones, though not all of them. This table has about 480,000 clones, 80% to 90% appearing once. Material: peripheral blood. The receptors were gathered from a man between 18 and 29 years old with COVID-19, enrolled during active disease.

The chain carries TRBV7-8 and TRBJ2-1; 7 positions agree with TRBD1. After removal of 2 bases from V and 7 bases from J, the junction contained 5 bases not matched to a gene. The germline CDR1 and CDR2 sequences are SGHVS and FQNEAQ. This CDR3 comprises 14 residues. The CDR3: CASSLTGERNEQFF. The CDR3 DNA follows: TGTGCCAGCAGCTTAACAGGGGAGCGGAATGAGCAGTTCTTC.

This clone was found once. The chain uses TRBV4-2 and TRBJ2-1; maybe TRBD1 (5 bases). Trimming removed 4 bases from V and 0 bases from J, with 13 bases in between. The CDR3 sequence is 16 residues long. The germline V gene encodes CDR1 LGHNA and CDR2 YNFKEQ. CDR3 in DNA: TGTGCCAGCAGCCTAACGACAGAGCTCTCCTACAATGAGCAGTTCTTC. It codes for CASSLTTELSYNEQFF.

The chain employs TRBV27 and TRBJ2-7; D may be TRBD2 (5 bases). The germline CDR1 and CDR2 sequences are MNHEY and SMNVEV (reference sequence). With 5 bases removed from V and 7 bases from J, the gap between germline ends came to 15 bases. The CDR3 has 13 amino acids. Written as DNA, the CDR3 is TGTGCCAGCAGTCATGGGCTAGCTCTTGAGCAGTACTTC. It codes for CASSHGLALEQYF.

The V gene is TRBV14, the J gene TRBJ2-7, with D tentatively TRBD2 (6 bases). This CDR3 is 13 amino acids long. The germline CDR1 and CDR2 sequences are SGHDN and FVKESK. V lost 6 bases and J 1 base, leaving 10 bases between the germline ends. The CDR3 bases are TGTGCCAGCAGGAGGGAGGCTTCCTACGAGCAGTACTTC. This translates into CASRREASYEQYF.

The chain couples TRBV4-1 to TRBJ2-2; 11 nucleotides line up with TRBD2. This CDR3 has 17 amino acids. The V gene's germline CDR1 is MGHRA and CDR2 YSYEKL. The V and J ends lost 4 bases and 7 bases, in that order; junction bases with no gene match: 11. Here the CDR3 reads CASSLFFTSGGDGELFF. CDR3 in DNA: TGCGCCAGCAGCCTCTTCTTTACTAGCGGGGGTGACGGGGAGCTGTTTTTT.

The rearrangement joins TRBV7-3 to TRBJ2-5; a possible D gene is TRBD2 (6 bases). The CDR3 contains 14 residues. The germline V and J ends were trimmed by 4 bases and 4 bases, with 13 bases remaining between them. The V gene's germline CDR1 is SGHTA and CDR2 FQGTGA. The DNA of the CDR3 is TGTGCCAGCAGCTCAAATGGAGGGGCAGAGACCCAGTACTTC. Residues: CASSSNGGAETQYF. Complete variable domain (other parts from reference TRBV7-3 and TRBJ2-5): GAGVSQTPSNKVTEKGKYVELRCDPISGHTALYWYRQSLGQGPEFLIYFQGTGAADDSGLPNDRFFAVRPEGSVSTLKIQRTERGDSAVYLCASSSNGGAETQYFGPGTRLLVL.

V and J are TRBV10-2 and TRBJ1-1; 8 bases agree with TRBD1. Losses at the gene ends were 9 bases for V and 10 bases for J; bases not matched to a gene: 7. Germline CDR1 and CDR2: WSHSY and SAAADI. This CDR3 region has 11 residues. The CDR3 coding sequence is TGCGCCAGTATGATGGACAGGGCAGCTTTCTTT. It is translated as CASMMDRAAFF.

The rearrangement joins TRBV10-3 to TRBJ1-4, with 7 positions matching TRBD1. Looked up from germline, CDR1 is ENHRY and CDR2 is SYGVKD. V was pared by 6 bases and J by 5 bases, with 6 bases of the junction left unmatched. The CDR3 runs 14 residues. The CDR3 reads CAIRDGTENEKLFF. The CDR3 nucleotides are TGTGCCATCAGGGATGGGACAGAAAATGAAAAACTGTTTTTT.

V is TRBV7-9 and J is TRBJ2-1; 10 bases agree with TRBD2. Germline lookup yields CDR1 SEHNR and CDR2 FQNEAQ (reference sequence). Trimming took 5 bases from V and 6 from J; bases not matched to a gene: 10. The CDR3 has 16 residues. CDR3 sequence reads: CASSILLAGFSNEQFF. The CDR3 nucleotides are TGTGCCAGCAGCATCCTACTAGCGGGGTTCAGCAATGAGCAGTTCTTC.

The rearrangement links TRBV5-1 to TRBJ2-3, with 10 positions matching TRBD2. The germline V gene has CDR1 SGHRS and CDR2 YFSETQ. V shed 0 bases and J 7 bases; nucleotides not matched to a gene: 5. This CDR3 region has 15 residues. The CDR3 spells CASSLEASGGNTQYF. CDR3 in DNA: TGCGCCAGCAGCTTGGAGGCTAGCGGGGGAAATACGCAGTATTTT.

The gene calls are TRBV6-6 and TRBJ1-2; 9 positions match TRBD1. With 5 bases clipped from V and 8 bases from J, the junction kept 21 bases outside the gene matches. Germline CDR1 reads MNHNY; CDR2 reads SVGAGI (reference sequence). This CDR3 is built from 18 residues. Here the CDR3 DNA reads TGTGCCAGCAGTCCCGCCAGGGGACAGGGCCCCTCGAGAGGGGGCTACACCTTC. As protein: CASSPARGQGPSRGGYTF.

This chain joins TRBV30 and TRBJ2-7; tentative D call: TRBD1 (5 bases). V lost 1 base and J lost 5, with 15 bases in between. Per germline, CDR1 GTSNPN and CDR2 SVGIG (reference sequence). The CDR3 is made up of 14 amino acids. For the CDR3, the DNA is TGTGCCTGGAGTGAACAATCAGGGAATGACGAGCAGTACTTC. Translated: CAWSEQSGNDEQYF. The whole variable domain, filled in from reference TRBV30 and TRBJ2-7, reads SQTIHQWPATLVQPVGSPLSLECTVEGTSNPNLYWYRQAAGRGLQLLFYSVGIGQISSEVPQNLSASRPQDRQFILSSKKLLLSDSGFYLCAWSEQSGNDEQYFGPGTRLTVT.

Only one count was recorded for this clone. V and J are TRBV6-5 and TRBJ2-1; 7 bases are shared with TRBD2. Germline V gene data show CDR1 as MNHEY and CDR2 as SVGAGI. Losses at the gene ends were 2 bases for V and 2 bases for J; bases not matched to a gene: 3. The CDR3 is 15 residues long. CDR3 nucleotides: TGTGCCAGCAGTTACGTGGCGGGAGCCTACAATGAGCAGTTCTTC. The encoded protein is CASSYVAGAYNEQFF.

CDR3 region: CASSVRTGADTQYF. CDR3 DNA sequence: TGTGCCAGCAGTGTTAGAACAGGAGCCGATACGCAGTATTTT. The genes are TRBV2 and TRBJ2-3; weak D call: TRBD1 (5 bases). Trimming pared 4 bases from V and 6 bases from J, leaving 14 bases between. This CDR3 spans 14 amino acids. The germline V gene has CDR1 SNHLY and CDR2 FYNNEI.

The V call is TRBV19, the J call TRBJ2-1, with 10 bases aligning to TRBD2. CDR1 and CDR2 (germline): LNHDA, SQIVND (reference sequence). Unmatched junction bases numbered 8, after V lost 3 bases and J lost 9 bases. This CDR3 comprises 15 residues. CDR3 loop: CASSIMSGGASEQFF. CDR3 nucleotides: TGTGCCAGTAGTATTATGAGCGGGGGGGCCTCTGAGCAGTTCTTC.

The rearrangement links TRBV27 to TRBJ2-7, with D possibly TRBD1 on 5 matching bases. The CDR3 contains 16 residues. Germline CDR1 MNHEY, CDR2 SMNVEV (reference sequence). V was pared by 6 bases and J by 0 bases, with 18 bases between. The CDR3 protein is CASSSAWGRTSYEQYF. The CDR3, as DNA: TGTGCCAGCAGCTCCGCCTGGGGCCGTACCTCCTACGAGCAGTACTTC.

V usage is TRBV4-1 and J usage is TRBJ2-3; 7 bases match TRBD2. This CDR3 is 14 amino acids long. V was clipped by 0 bases and J by 12 bases; unmatched bases: 9. Germline V gives CDR1 MGHRA, CDR2 YSYEKL. The CDR3 DNA is TGCGCCAGCAGCCAAGAAGGGGCTGGCGGGGGACAGTATTTT. This gives the protein CASSQEGAGGGQYF.

The V and J genes are TRBV7-8 and TRBJ2-1; 11 nucleotides align to TRBD2. This CDR3 has 18 amino acids. Germline loops: CDR1 SGHVS, CDR2 FQNEAQ. J lost 5 bases, V lost 1 base, and 10 bases had no gene match. The CDR3 is CASSLGLAGGPENNEQFF. The CDR3 region has the DNA TGTGCCAGCAGCTTAGGGCTAGCGGGGGGTCCGGAGAACAATGAGCAGTTCTTC.

This chain links TRBV18 with TRBJ2-2; TRBD2 matches 7 bases. Germline values: CDR1 KGHSH, CDR2 LQKENI. The CDR3 is 14 residues long. After removal of 3 bases from V and 6 bases from J, the junction contained 4 bases not matched to a gene. This CDR3 reads CASSPGGVAGELFF. In nucleotides, the CDR3 is TGTGCCAGCTCACCGGGAGGGGTCGCCGGGGAGCTGTTTTTT.

DNA of the CDR3: TGTGCCAGCAGCTTAACGGTAACTGGAAACACCATATATTTT. It translates to CASSLTVTGNTIYF. This chain connects TRBV7-9 to TRBJ1-3; D unclear. Between the trimmed V and J ends, which lost 2 bases and 2 bases, there was a span of 7 bases. Germline V CDR1 and CDR2: SEHNR, FQNEAQ (reference sequence). This CDR3 region has 14 residues.

This chain joins TRBV5-5 and TRBJ2-7, with 7 bases aligning to TRBD1. The V and J ends lost 2 bases and 2 bases, in that order; junction bases with no gene match: 7. This CDR3 comprises 15 residues. Germline V CDR1 and CDR2: SGHKS, YYEKEE (reference sequence). CDR3 residues: CASSLILTGTYEQYF. DNA of the CDR3: TGTGCCAGCAGCTTAATCCTGACAGGGACCTACGAGCAGTACTTC.

V usage is TRBV2 and J usage is TRBJ2-3; D perhaps matches TRBD2 (6 bases). The CDR3 totals 15 residues. In germline, CDR1 is SNHLY, CDR2 FYNNEI. Between the trimmed V and J ends, which lost 11 bases and 1 base, there was a span of 19 bases. The DNA of the CDR3 is TGTGCCCCCACGCCCTTCAGCGGGCGCACAGATACGCAGTATTTT. The encoded protein is CAPTPFSGRTDTQYF.

CDR3 in amino acids: CASRKGTGSGAFF. CDR3 in DNA: TGCGCCAGCAGAAAGGGGACAGGATCAGGTGCTTTCTTT. The V call is TRBV10-2, the J call TRBJ1-1, with 8 bases aligning to TRBD1. Trimming at V came to 6 bases and at J to 11 bases, leaving 11 bases not matched to a gene. Germline V CDR1 and CDR2: WSHSY, SAAADI. The CDR3 sequence is 13 residues long.

The rearrangement links TRBV4-1 to TRBJ1-4, with TRBD1 as a possible D gene (6 bases). The CDR3 is 18 residues long. Germline CDR1 and CDR2: MGHRA and YSYEKL. V gave up 0 bases and J gave up 3 bases, with 17 bases separating them. Here the CDR3 reads CASSQDLLNREANEKLFF. DNA for the CDR3: TGCGCCAGCAGCCAAGACCTGTTAAACAGGGAAGCTAATGAAAAACTGTTTTTT.

This chain connects TRBV23-1 to TRBJ2-1, with no clear D. TRBV23-1 is labeled an ORF, and its function is uncertain. Trimming took off 7 bases at V and 2 bases at J, with 18 bases between the two ends. The CDR3 covers 16 residues. For the CDR3, the DNA is TGCGCCAGCATTGTTGACGGTGAGGAGCCCTACAATGAGCAGTTCTTC. Translation gives CASIVDGEEPYNEQFF.

V is TRBV10-1 and J is TRBJ2-2, with D tentatively TRBD1 (6 bases). The CDR3 has 14 residues. Trimming pared 4 bases from V and 1 base from J, leaving 7 bases between. CDR1 and CDR2 from the germline V gene are WNHNN and SYGVQD (reference sequence). The CDR3 DNA sequence: TGCGCCAGCAGTGGACAGGAGAACACCGGGGAGCTGTTTTTT. This gives the protein CASSGQENTGELFF.

J is TRBJ1-5 and V is TRBV19; 7 nucleotides agree with TRBD1. CDR3 length: 15 residues. V was pared by 6 bases and J by 0 bases, with 5 bases of the junction left unmatched. Germline assignment: CDR1 LNHDA and CDR2 SQIVND (reference sequence). For the CDR3, the DNA is TGTGCCAGTAGCCCGGGACAGTATAGCAATCAGCCCCAGCATTTT. Its protein is CASSPGQYSNQPQHF.

The V call is TRBV27, the J call TRBJ2-1; 9 bases agree with TRBD2. The junction had 9 bases not matched to a gene; V was cut back by 5 bases and J by 7 bases. Germline CDR1 and CDR2: MNHEY and SMNVEV (reference sequence). The CDR3 is 15 residues long. The CDR3 loop is CASSPRGRAENEQFF. CDR3 coding DNA: TGTGCCAGCAGTCCCCGCGGGAGGGCCGAGAATGAGCAGTTCTTC.

The chain links TRBV2 to TRBJ1-1; 9 positions match TRBD1. Unmatched junction bases numbered 3, after V lost 6 bases and J lost 4 bases. This CDR3 comprises 13 residues. CDR1 and CDR2 from the germline V gene are SNHLY and FYNNEI. CDR3 DNA: TGTGCCAGCAGGGAGACAGGGGGCACTGAAGCTTTCTTT. It translates to CASRETGGTEAFF.

The chain couples TRBV5-1 to TRBJ2-2, with TRBD2 identical over 10 bases. CDR1 and CDR2 from the germline V gene are SGHRS and YFSETQ. CDR3 size: 17 residues. J lost 4 bases, V lost 1 base, and 7 bases had no gene match. CDR3 nucleotide sequence: TGCGCCAGCAGCTTGACTAGCGGGACCGGGCCCACCGGGGAGCTGTTTTTT. It encodes CASSLTSGTGPTGELFF.

V usage is TRBV7-9 and J usage is TRBJ2-3, with TRBD1 as a possible D gene (6 bases). This CDR3 spans 13 amino acids. The germline V and J ends were trimmed by 7 bases and 11 bases, with 19 bases remaining between them. Germline lookup yields CDR1 SEHNR and CDR2 FQNEAQ (reference sequence). The CDR3 is CASTNLAQGEQYF. CDR3 sequence (DNA): TGTGCCAGCACAAATCTGGCACAGGGTGAGCAGTATTTT. The complete variable domain, with remaining parts taken from reference TRBV7-9 and TRBJ2-3, reads DTGVSQNPRHKITKRGQNVTFRCDPISEHNRLYWYRQTLGQGPEFLTYFQNEAQLEKSRLLSDRFSAERPKGSFSTLEIQRTEQGDSAMYLCASTNLAQGEQYFGPGTRLTVL.

The V call is TRBV5-1, the J call TRBJ1-6; 7 bases are shared with TRBD1. Trimming took 4 bases from V and 10 from J; bases not matched to a gene: 11. Germline CDR1 is SGHRS and CDR2 is YFSETQ. This CDR3 is 15 amino acids long. CDR3 residues: CASSTEGTVLSPLHF. CDR3 coding DNA: TGCGCCAGCAGCACAGAAGGGACAGTACTATCACCCCTCCACTTT.